Below are 23 T cell receptor beta chains sequenced from a single sample in a study of cytomegalovirus exposure and HLA in healthy donors. The PCR used 60 Vbeta and 13 Jbeta primers. The method was immunoSEQ multiplex PCR; TCRdb's version includes in-frame clones alone and lacks a portion of them. The profile covers approximately 200,000 clones, with roughly 84% appearing a single time and approximately 1.4% taken by the ten largest. The sample comprised PBMCs. The receptors come from a girl under 18 in good health and CMV-seronegative.

This clone was seen a handful of times. The chain couples TRBV4-1 to TRBJ2-1; 8 nucleotides line up with TRBD2. The CDR3 extends over 14 amino acids. The trim removed 5 bases at V and 9 bases at J, leaving 9 bases unmatched. Germline loops: CDR1 MGHRA, CDR2 YSYEKL. CDR3 coding DNA: TGCGCCAGCAGCGAACTATTAGCGGGGTTTGAGCAGTTCTTC. Its protein is CASSELLAGFEQFF.

To note about this clone: Other DNA sequences from this sample encode an identical CDR3 as well. The rearrangement joins TRBV6-5 to TRBJ1-3; D perhaps matches TRBD1 (6 bases). The CDR3 runs 14 residues. CDR1 and CDR2 from the germline V gene are MNHEY and SVGAGI. V was clipped by 6 bases and J by 1 base, with 10 bases between them. CDR3 sequence: CASSLRGSGNTIYF. In nucleotides, the CDR3 is TGTGCCAGCAGCCTCAGGGGTTCTGGAAACACCATATATTTT.

The V and J genes are TRBV19 and TRBJ2-7; 11 bases match TRBD2. Germline CDR1 reads LNHDA; CDR2 reads SQIVND (reference sequence). V lost 4 bases to trimming and J lost 2 bases; unmatched junction nucleotides: 4. The CDR3 is 15 amino acids. CDR3 sequence (DNA): TGTGCCAGTAGTACTAGCGGGAGGTTGACCTACGAGCAGTACTTC. This gives the protein CASSTSGRLTYEQYF.

This chain connects TRBV19 to TRBJ1-2; D is unresolved. The V gene's germline CDR1 is LNHDA and CDR2 SQIVND (reference sequence). The CDR3 loop spans 13 amino acids. The ends were cut back, 5 bases at V and 6 bases at J, with 13 bases in the middle. This CDR3 is CASSFNNLDGYTF. CDR3 bases: TGTGCCAGTAGTTTTAACAATCTAGATGGCTACACCTTC.

The genes are TRBV7-6 and TRBJ2-7; the D gene is possibly TRBD1 (5 bases). V was shortened by 1 base and J by 3 bases, with 19 bases between the two germline ends. The germline V gene encodes CDR1 SGHVS and CDR2 FNYEAQ. The CDR3 consists of 17 residues. The CDR3 DNA is TGTGCCAGCAGCTTAGTTCCCATACAGGAATCGATCTACGAGCAGTACTTC. Encoded protein: CASSLVPIQESIYEQYF.

V and J are TRBV2 and TRBJ1-5, with 7 bases aligning to TRBD1. Germline V lookup: CDR1 SNHLY, CDR2 FYNNEI. The CDR3 runs 15 residues. Trimming at V came to 5 bases and at J to 2 bases, leaving 6 bases not matched to a gene. The CDR3 DNA reads TGTGCCAGCAGTCCGACAGGGAATGGCAATCAGCCCCAGCATTTT. Protein: CASSPTGNGNQPQHF.

The gene calls are TRBV5-4 and TRBJ2-1, with 8 bases lining up with TRBD2. Germline V lookup: CDR1 SGHNT, CDR2 YYREEE (reference sequence). V gave up 2 bases and J gave up 8 bases; unmatched junction bases: 15. The CDR3 loop spans 17 amino acids. CDR3 DNA: TGTGCCAGCAGCTTCCCATCCGGTAGCGGGAACTTCGATGAGCAGTTCTTC. Encoded protein: CASSFPSGSGNFDEQFF.

The rearrangement joins TRBV12-5 to TRBJ1-1; TRBD1 agrees at 10 bases. Losses at the gene ends were 2 bases for V and 4 bases for J; bases not matched to a gene: 7. The CDR3 totals 16 residues. Germline V CDR1 and CDR2: LGHNT, FRNRAP. CDR3 nucleotide sequence: TGTGCTAGTGGTTTGACTCGGACAGGGGGTATCACTGAAGCTTTCTTT. Its translation: CASGLTRTGGITEAFF.

The chain links TRBV27 to TRBJ1-4; 7 nucleotides agree with TRBD1. The CDR3 is made up of 18 amino acids. From germline, CDR1 is MNHEY and CDR2 SMNVEV (reference sequence). V was clipped by 4 bases and J by 2 bases; unmatched bases: 13. DNA of the CDR3: TGTGCCAGCAGTTACCACGGACAGGCTGTCAAGACTAATGAAAAACTGTTTTTT. This codes for CASSYHGQAVKTNEKLFF.

The chain uses TRBV27 and TRBJ1-2, with D possibly TRBD1 on 5 matching bases. The CDR3 contains 16 residues. Per the germline V gene, CDR1 is MNHEY and CDR2 is SMNVEV (reference sequence). Trimming left V 1 base short and J 4 bases short, with 16 bases between. The chain's CDR3 is CASSLFRGGSTYGYTF. CDR3 nucleotides: TGTGCCAGCAGTTTATTTCGGGGGGGATCAACCTATGGCTACACCTTC.

The chain couples TRBV10-2 to TRBJ2-1, with TRBD2 as a possible D gene (6 bases). Germline V lookup: CDR1 WSHSY, CDR2 SAAADI. The CDR3 totals 15 residues. Trimming cost V 3 bases and J 7 bases, with 16 bases left between them. The CDR3 is CASSDKRAVLNEQFF. CDR3 bases: TGCGCCAGCAGTGATAAGCGGGCGGTCTTAAATGAGCAGTTCTTC.

The chain recombines TRBV28 with TRBJ2-7; perhaps TRBD2 as D (6 bases). V lost 2 bases to trimming and J lost 3 bases, with 11 bases between them. The CDR3 consists of 14 residues. CDR1 and CDR2 from the germline V gene are MDHEN and SYDVKM. CDR3 in DNA: TGTGCCAGCAGTTTAGCGGGGATTTTCTACGAGCAGTACTTC. This encodes CASSLAGIFYEQYF.

The chain joins TRBV19 to TRBJ2-7; 7 nucleotides line up with TRBD1. The J segment lost 3 bases and the V segment lost 1 base, leaving 6 bases of the junction unmatched. The length of the CDR3 is 15 residues. The V gene's germline CDR1 is LNHDA and CDR2 SQIVND (reference sequence). The CDR3: CASSIGTGTLYEQYF. The CDR3 coding sequence is TGTGCCAGTAGTATAGGGACAGGAACCCTCTACGAGCAGTACTTC.

This sequence joins TRBV28 and TRBJ1-1; possibly TRBD1 for D (6 bases). CDR1 is MDHEN and CDR2 is SYDVKM in the germline V gene. The CDR3 runs to 15 residues. Trimming stripped 0 bases from V and 2 bases from J, with 10 bases between. CDR3 in DNA: TGTGCCAGCAGTTTATGGGTTGGGGGCAACACTGAAGCTTTCTTT. This translates into CASSLWVGGNTEAFF.

The chain couples TRBV7-2 to TRBJ1-5, with TRBD1 matching over 7 bases. The CDR3 sequence is 16 residues long. CDR1 SGHTA and CDR2 FQGNSA come from the germline V gene. The V gene end was trimmed by 3 bases and the J gene end by 2 bases; junction bases not matched to a gene: 7. CDR3 region: CASSLTGSRGNQPQHF. Written as DNA, the CDR3 is TGTGCCAGCAGCTTGACAGGGTCGAGGGGCAATCAGCCCCAGCATTTT.

This chain links TRBV5-5 with TRBJ1-2; D is unresolved. The length of the CDR3 is 14 residues. Germline CDR1 and CDR2: SGHKS and YYEKEE (reference sequence). The V and J ends lost 6 bases and 8 bases respectively, with 20 bases between them. In DNA form, the CDR3 reads TGTGCCAGCAACTTTGCTGCAGGACTCGACGGCTACACCTTC. It translates to CASNFAAGLDGYTF.

The genes are TRBV28 and TRBJ1-5, with D hard to call. Trimming removed 2 bases from V and 4 bases from J, with 9 bases in between. This CDR3 region has 14 residues. Germline-derived CDR1 and CDR2 are MDHEN and SYDVKM. The CDR3 DNA reads TGTGCCAGCAGTTTACCCAACTTAAATCAGCCCCAGCATTTT. Translating it yields CASSLPNLNQPQHF.

The chain couples TRBV7-3 to TRBJ1-2, with D possibly TRBD1 on 6 matching bases. The CDR3 covers 12 residues. Deletions cut 5 bases from V and 6 bases from J, with 10 bases between. Germline CDR1 is SGHTA and CDR2 is FQGTGA. The CDR3 sequence is CASSMGQDGYTF. The CDR3 DNA is TGTGCCAGCAGCATGGGACAAGATGGCTACACCTTC.

This chain uses TRBV6-1 with TRBJ1-2; a weak D match, TRBD1 (5 bases). From germline, CDR1 is MNHNS and CDR2 SASEGT. This CDR3 region has 14 residues. V was clipped by 7 bases and J by 12 bases, with 24 bases between them. The CDR3: CASTPGARAGLDTF. The CDR3 bases are TGTGCCAGCACCCCGGGAGCAAGGGCAGGGCTGGACACCTTC.

The rearrangement joins TRBV2 to TRBJ2-1; TRBD2 aligns across 10 bases. The CDR3 loop spans 15 amino acids. Germline V gene sequence: CDR1 SNHLY, CDR2 FYNNEI. The junction had 9 bases not matched to a gene; V was cut back by 6 bases and J by 7 bases. The CDR3 here is CASSAQAGGPNEQFF. CDR3 DNA sequence: TGTGCCAGCAGCGCCCAAGCGGGGGGGCCTAATGAGCAGTTCTTC.

The chain employs TRBV25-1 and TRBJ1-2; a weak D match, TRBD1 (6 bases). Trimming cost V 6 bases and J 6 bases, with 8 bases left between them. Germline V CDR1 and CDR2: MGHDK, SYGVNS. CDR3 size: 11 residues. The CDR3 loop is CASSTGNGYTF. For the CDR3, the DNA is TGTGCCAGCAGCACAGGGAATGGCTACACCTTC.

This chain uses TRBV5-8 with TRBJ1-4; weak D call: TRBD1 (5 bases). This CDR3 is built from 16 residues. Germline CDR1 reads SGHTS; CDR2 reads YDEGEE. Trimming left V 5 bases short and J 5 bases short, with 19 bases between. The CDR3 DNA reads as TGTGCCAGCAGTTACGGACATCGAGGTATCAATGAAAAACTGTTTTTT. This codes for CASSYGHRGINEKLFF.

The chain employs TRBV11-2 and TRBJ2-7; D may be TRBD1 (6 bases). Germline lookup yields CDR1 SGHAT and CDR2 FQNNGV. Trimming took 5 bases from V and 4 from J, leaving 12 bases between them. The CDR3 is made up of 13 amino acids. The DNA of the CDR3 is TGTGCCAGCAGCGCGGACAGAGTGTACGAGCAGTACTTC. Translation gives CASSADRVYEQYF.